This T cell receptor (beta chain) comes out of a study of beta chain features in type 1 diabetes. Study-wide context: Cell yields, gender and age were comparable in patients and healthy donors.

This clone was seen only a few times. Its specificity is unknown. Additional DNA sequences in this sample encode the identical CDR3. Expressed TCRB transcripts were sequenced, since all the RNA that had been isolated was reverse transcribed. Sequencing was performed with immunoSEQ multiplex PCR; in TCRdb, only in-frame clones are kept and a portion is missing. The sample includes more than 250,000 clones, over 20% of them seen just once. Findings and limits, study-wide: Moderately but significantly shorter TCRB CDR3s were found in Type 1 diabetes patients in all four CD4+ subsets.

The material sequenced was naive CD4+ T cells from blood. The clonotype was recovered from a woman aged 40 to 50 with type 1 diabetes.

The DNA for the CDR3 is TGTGCCAGCAGCGGAACAGGAGACACTGAAGCTTTCTTT. Translated: CASSGTGDTEAFF. The rearrangement links TRBV9 to TRBJ1-1; D is perhaps TRBD1 (5 bases). The CDR3 covers 13 residues. The V end lost 3 bases, the J end lost 3 bases, and 9 bases lay between the germline ends. Germline values: CDR1 SGDLS, CDR2 YYNGEE.